The present entry profiles one T cell receptor beta chain with its context. The target antigen is unknown. Researchers ran the PCR with 60 Vbeta and 13 Jbeta primers. The protocol was immunoSEQ multiplex PCR, while the TCRdb copy is restricted to in-frame clones and leaves out a portion. The sample carries about 190,000 clones, approximately 86% recorded once. This sample was included in a study of cytomegalovirus exposure and HLA in healthy donors. Across the study: For the approximately 400 genotyped donors, more than 65% fell within the Caucasian-associated ancestry cluster.

Losses at the gene ends were 0 bases for V and 11 bases for J; bases not matched to a gene: 11. CDR1 and CDR2 from the germline V gene are SGDLS and YYNGEE. The CDR3 loop spans 15 amino acids. Findings and caveats of the study: In a later analysis, common viral pathogens appeared linked to several of the most significant clusters. Excluded were some V segments that proved indistinguishable, including TRBV6-2 and TRBV6-3. In a later analysis, TCR beta V- and J-gene trimming showed a link to a missense DCLRE1C variant.

This sequence joins TRBV9 and TRBJ2-4, with 7 positions matching TRBD2. The material sequenced was PBMCs. The source of this sequence is a woman aged 25 to 39 in good health and CMV-seronegative. CDR3 DNA sequence: TGTGCCAGCAGCGTAGCTCCCGGGGGACTAACGGTTCAGTACTTC. Translation: CASSVAPGGLTVQYF.